The following is a TCR beta chain sequence with its context. Its antigen is undetermined. The entry originates in a study of B cell selection in AIRE deficiency. Whole-study results and caveats: About 30% of healthy-shared Treg TCRbeta sequences appeared in patient Tconv cells. Healthy donors alone shared more than 30% of approximately 3,500 Treg sequences; patients alone less than 10%.

Original processing methods: Treg pools: around 56,000 distinct patient, about 1x10^5 donor TCRbeta sequences. Generated by immunoSEQ multiplex PCR, the TCRdb table keeps only in-frame clones and is missing some. V and J calls and clone size follow that table, whereas D and trimming were derived from the DNA. The repertoire holds roughly 24,000 clones, 80% to 95% seen once, with 1.1% in the top ten. Sorted regulatory T cells were CD4-positive, CD25-high and CD127-low or negative. Unrelated healthy donors provided the controls. The sample comprised CD4+CD25+ Tregs sorted from PBMCs. This sequence originates from a human donor in good health.

The CDR3 bases are TGCGCCAGCAGCACCGGAAGGGGGAGTGCCGGGGAGCTGTTTTTT. Residues: CASSTGRGSAGELFF. This chain links TRBV5-1 with TRBJ2-2; D perhaps matches TRBD1 (6 bases). The V gene lost 4 bases and the J gene lost 6 bases, with 16 bases spanning the gap. Germline CDR1 SGHRS, CDR2 YFSETQ. The CDR3 sequence is 15 residues long. The whole variable domain, filled in from reference TRBV5-1 and TRBJ2-2, reads KAGVTQTPRYLIKTRGQQVTLSCSPISGHRSVSWYQQTPGQGLQFLFEYFSETQRNKGNFPGRFSGRQFSNSRSEMNVSTLELGDSALYLCASSTGRGSAGELFFGEGSRLTVL.